The 5 T cell receptor beta chains listed next were all sequenced from one sample in a study of radiotherapy plus CTLA-4 blockade in lung cancer. The method was immunoSEQ multiplex PCR; TCRdb's version includes in-frame clones alone and lacks a portion of them. The sample lists 55,000 to 85,000 clones; approximately 76% were seen once. Specimen: peripheral blood, collected from a patient treated with radiotherapy plus ipilimumab. The origin of the receptors is a human donor with non-small cell lung cancer whose response to radiotherapy plus ipilimumab could not be evaluated. Some clones in this sample may be carry-over from other donors' samples.

The rearrangement uses TRBV7-9 and TRBJ2-1; 11 positions agree with TRBD2. Trimming at V came to 4 bases and at J to 7 bases, leaving 6 bases not matched to a gene. The CDR3 runs to 15 residues. Germline V gene lookup returns CDR1 SEHNR and CDR2 FQNEAQ (reference sequence). The CDR3 protein is CASSSVAGGRNEQFF. CDR3 nucleotide sequence: TGTGCCAGCAGCTCTGTAGCGGGGGGGCGTAATGAGCAGTTCTTC.

The chain recombines TRBV5-1 with TRBJ2-1; D is undetermined. The CDR3 has 14 amino acids. Trimming took 0 bases from V and 8 from J, leaving 12 bases between them. Per the germline V gene, CDR1 is SGHRS and CDR2 is YFSETQ. CDR3 DNA: TGCGCCAGCAGCTTGGGACAAATCTTCGATGAGCAGTTCTTC. Translation: CASSLGQIFDEQFF. Full variable domain (missing parts from reference TRBV5-1 and TRBJ2-1): KAGVTQTPRYLIKTRGQQVTLSCSPISGHRSVSWYQQTPGQGLQFLFEYFSETQRNKGNFPGRFSGRQFSNSRSEMNVSTLELGDSALYLCASSLGQIFDEQFFGPGTRLTVL.

The chain joins TRBV7-2 to TRBJ2-2, with 9 bases that match TRBD1. J lost 6 bases, V lost 2 bases, and 7 bases had no gene match. This CDR3 spans 16 amino acids. Germline assignment: CDR1 SGHTA and CDR2 FQGNSA. CDR3 loop: CASSLMGTGIPGELFF. In nucleotides, the CDR3 is TGTGCCAGCAGCTTAATGGGGACAGGGATACCCGGGGAGCTGTTTTTT. Full variable domain (outside the CDR3, taken from reference TRBV7-2 and TRBJ2-2): GAGVSQSPSNKVTEKGKDVELRCDPISGHTALYWYRQSLGQGLEFLIYFQGNSAPDKSGLPSDRFSAERTGGSVSTLTIQRTQQEDSAVYLCASSLMGTGIPGELFFGEGSRLTVL.

The chain recombines TRBV7-2 with TRBJ2-2; 10 positions match TRBD2. This CDR3 has 17 amino acids. J gave up 0 bases and V 8 bases, and 9 bases lay outside the gene matches. Germline CDR1 is SGHTA and CDR2 is FQGNSA. In DNA form, the CDR3 reads TGTGCCAGCTCCTGGCCTAGCGGGGGAGCGAACACCGGGGAGCTGTTTTTT. Its translation: CASSWPSGGANTGELFF.

The chain has TRBV7-9 and TRBJ2-7, with D unresolved. Germline values: CDR1 SEHNR, CDR2 FQNEAQ (reference sequence). V was pared by 3 bases and J by 3 bases, with 15 bases between. This CDR3 contains 15 residues. CDR3 protein: CASSFYPTGRYEQYF. CDR3 in DNA: TGTGCCAGCAGCTTCTACCCGACGGGTCGCTACGAGCAGTACTTC.